The source of this T cell receptor beta chain is a study of OX40 agonist ivuxolimab in advanced cancers. In germline, CDR1 is MNHNS, CDR2 SASEGT. The CDR3 is made up of 15 amino acids. The V gene lost 5 bases and the J gene lost 7 bases, with 20 bases spanning the gap. Generated by immunoSEQ multiplex PCR, the TCRdb table keeps only in-frame clones and is missing some. The sample shows about 86,000 clones, 87% of them seen only once. As for this clone: Its target is unknown.

Regarding the study as a whole: At doses 0.1 to 3.0 mg/kg, CD4+ and CD8+ clones expanded. A proportion of nonresponders additionally exhibited low normalized T-cell clonal expansion.

The sample here was CD4+ or CD8+ T cells sorted from blood, taken in a trial of the OX40 agonist ivuxolimab. The V call is TRBV6-1, the J call TRBJ2-5, with a tentative D call TRBD1 (5 bases). This clonotype was sampled from an adult with an advanced solid tumor such as melanoma, head and neck, liver or kidney cancer. The CDR3 loop reads CASSRGTGDFGTQYF. The CDR3 nucleotides read TGTGCCAGCAGTAGGGGAACAGGAGACTTTGGGACCCAGTACTTC.